The 23 T cell receptor beta chains below all came from one sample that was sequenced in a study of OX40 agonist ivuxolimab in advanced cancers. The table came from immunoSEQ multiplex PCR; TCRdb's copy has only in-frame clones and leaves some out. The data show about 49,000 clones, with about 88% seen just once and 1.1% held by the top ten. This specimen was CD4+ or CD8+ T cells sorted from blood, taken in a trial of the OX40 agonist ivuxolimab. These receptors all stem from an adult with an advanced solid tumor such as melanoma, head and neck, liver or kidney cancer.

This rearrangement joins TRBV7-2 to TRBJ1-5; TRBD1 might be the D (6 bases). V lost 5 bases and J 6 bases, leaving 20 bases between the germline ends. CDR3 size: 16 residues. CDR1 and CDR2 from the germline V gene are SGHTA and FQGNSA. The CDR3 spells CASSLRLPQGGQPQHF. DNA of the CDR3: TGTGCCAGCAGCCTCCGATTGCCACAGGGCGGTCAGCCCCAGCATTTT.

The chain employs TRBV7-2 and TRBJ2-3; D unclear. CDR1 and CDR2 (germline): SGHTA, FQGNSA. The CDR3 runs 11 residues. V was clipped by 8 bases and J by 2 bases, with 5 bases between them. CDR3: CASRHTDTQYF. CDR3 in DNA: TGTGCCAGCCGCCACACAGATACGCAGTATTTT.

This chain links TRBV9 with TRBJ2-1, with 12 positions matching TRBD2. The CDR3 has 18 residues. Trimming cost V 2 bases and J 8 bases; bases outside gene matches: 14. The germline V gene has CDR1 SGDLS and CDR2 YYNGEE. The CDR3 here is CASSVTSGRGSAGYEQFF. CDR3 DNA: TGTGCCAGCAGCGTGACTAGCGGGAGAGGAAGTGCGGGATATGAGCAGTTCTTC.

The J gene is TRBJ1-4, the V gene TRBV7-9, with a weak D call TRBD1 (5 bases). Trimming left V 1 base short and J 5 bases short, with 11 bases between. The CDR3 extends over 15 amino acids. Per germline, CDR1 SEHNR and CDR2 FQNEAQ (reference sequence). The CDR3 DNA reads as TGTGCCAGCAGCTTAGGACAGAGAGGCAATGAAAAACTGTTTTTT. It encodes CASSLGQRGNEKLFF.

The rearrangement links TRBV7-9 to TRBJ2-2; TRBD1 agrees at 9 bases. J lost 4 bases, V lost 5 bases, and 5 bases had no gene match. In germline, CDR1 is SEHNR, CDR2 FQNEAQ (reference sequence). The CDR3 is 15 amino acids. The CDR3 nucleotides are TGTGCCAGCAGCCGGCGGACAGGGGTCACCGGGGAGCTGTTTTTT. It codes for CASSRRTGVTGELFF.

The chain couples TRBV18 to TRBJ2-5, with 7 nucleotides matching TRBD1. The J call is uncertain, as TRBJ2-7 better fits the DNA end. The CDR3 covers 15 residues. Looked up from germline, CDR1 is KGHSH and CDR2 is LQKENI. The CDR3 bases are TGTGCCAGCTCACCCCCGAGACAGGGACACTACGAGCAGTACTTC. This codes for CASSPPRQGHYEQYF.

This chain joins TRBV9 and TRBJ1-1; D call uncertain. CDR3 length equals 14 residues. The V and J ends lost 3 bases and 2 bases respectively, with 11 bases between them. Germline-derived CDR1 and CDR2 are SGDLS and YYNGEE. The CDR3 nucleotides read TGTGCCAGCAGCGCTGGCGTCGCAAACACTGAAGCTTTCTTT. Translated, it gives CASSAGVANTEAFF.

The V call is TRBV9, the J call TRBJ2-7, with 7 bases fitting TRBD2. The CDR3 contains 13 residues. The V segment lost 4 bases and the J segment 4 bases; nucleotides outside the gene matches: 5. In germline, CDR1 is SGDLS, CDR2 YYNGEE. CDR3 protein: CASSRRESYEQYF. The CDR3 nucleotides are TGTGCCAGCAGCAGGCGGGAGAGTTACGAGCAGTACTTC.

The chain uses TRBV19 and TRBJ1-1, with D maybe TRBD1 (6 bases). This CDR3 contains 15 residues. Looked up from germline, CDR1 is LNHDA and CDR2 is SQIVND (reference sequence). V dropped 4 bases and J dropped 5 bases, with 17 bases sitting between them. CDR3 loop: CASSKRRGWWTEAFF. CDR3 in DNA: TGTGCCAGTAGTAAGAGGAGGGGGTGGTGGACTGAAGCTTTCTTT.

V and J are TRBV2 and TRBJ2-2; D gene ambiguous. Deletions cut 7 bases from V and 6 bases from J, with 12 bases between. The CDR3 consists of 13 residues. Germline V gene data show CDR1 as SNHLY and CDR2 as FYNNEI. As DNA, the CDR3 is TGTGCCAGCACTGCTACGCGTGCCGGGGAGCTGTTTTTT. It is translated as CASTATRAGELFF.

This clone was counted once. The chain joins TRBV23-1 to TRBJ2-7; D remains unclear. TRBV23-1 has ORF status, its function being uncertain. The CDR3 is 9 amino acids. Trimming removed 8 bases from V and 5 bases from J, with 4 bases in between. The CDR3 DNA is TGCGCCAGCTTACACGAGCAGTACTTC. Translating it yields CASLHEQYF.

CDR3 loop: CASSLGASSYNSPLHF. DNA of the CDR3: TGTGCCAGCAGCTTAGGTGCGAGCTCCTATAATTCACCCCTCCACTTT. This rearrangement joins TRBV7-2 to TRBJ1-6; D is ambiguous. V lost 1 base and J lost 0, with 7 bases in between. CDR1 SGHTA and CDR2 FQGNSA come from the germline V gene. CDR3 length: 16 residues.

This chain links TRBV6-5 with TRBJ2-5; TRBD2 agrees at 10 bases. The end of the DNA is better explained by TRBJ2-7, so the J call may be wrong. Per the germline V gene, CDR1 is MNHEY and CDR2 is SVGAGI. The length of the CDR3 is 14 residues. CDR3 loop: CASSRAGGVYEQYF. For the CDR3, the DNA is TGTGCCAGCAGTCGAGCGGGGGGGGTCTACGAGCAGTACTTC.

This clone occurred once. CDR3 protein: CASSPNPTDTQYF. CDR3 nucleotides: TGTGCCAGCAGCCCCAACCCCACAGATACGCAGTATTTT. The J gene is TRBJ2-3, the V gene TRBV9, with D unclear. Germline assignment: CDR1 SGDLS and CDR2 YYNGEE. V shed 4 bases and J shed 2 bases, with 8 bases lying between them. The CDR3 is made up of 13 amino acids.

The V gene is TRBV7-6, the J gene TRBJ2-3; no clear D. CDR3 size: 16 residues. The ends were cut back, 5 bases at V and 0 bases at J, with 15 bases in the middle. CDR1 is SGHVS, CDR2 FNYEAQ, per germline. The CDR3 here is CASSLSRQPSTDTQYF. CDR3 in DNA: TGTGCCAGCAGCCTTAGCCGCCAACCTAGCACAGATACGCAGTATTTT.

A single count supports this clone. The V and J genes are TRBV19 and TRBJ2-2; 9 positions agree with TRBD1. CDR1 is LNHDA and CDR2 is SQIVND in the germline V gene (reference sequence). This CDR3 is 15 amino acids long. After removal of 7 bases from V and 8 bases from J, the junction contained 11 bases not matched to a gene. DNA for the CDR3: TGTGCCAGTATCCGGGACAGGGCGACGGCGGGGGAGCTGTTTTTT. Protein: CASIRDRATAGELFF. The complete variable domain, with remaining parts taken from reference TRBV19 and TRBJ2-2, reads DGGITQSPKYLFRKEGQNVTLSCEQNLNHDAMYWYRQDPGQGLRLIYYSQIVNDFQKGDIAEGYSVSREKKESFPLTVTSAQKNPTAFYLCASIRDRATAGELFFGEGSRLTVL.

The V gene is TRBV19, the J gene TRBJ2-1; D may match TRBD1 or TRBD2 (5 bases each). CDR1 and CDR2 (germline): LNHDA, SQIVND (reference sequence). This CDR3 spans 13 amino acids. Deletions cut 6 bases from V and 5 bases from J, with 11 bases between. The CDR3, as DNA: TGTGCCAGTAGGAGGGGACCGAACAATGAGCAGTTCTTC. This translates into CASRRGPNNEQFF.

This clone came up once. The rearrangement links TRBV5-1 to TRBJ2-1; the match to TRBD1 covers 7 bases. Germline V gene lookup returns CDR1 SGHRS and CDR2 YFSETQ. This CDR3 region has 14 residues. The V segment lost 0 bases and the J segment 7 bases; nucleotides outside the gene matches: 4. The CDR3 DNA sequence: TGCGCCAGCAGCTTGGGACAGGGCATGAATGAGCAGTTCTTC. Amino acids: CASSLGQGMNEQFF.

The chain joins TRBV29-1 to TRBJ1-1; D is possibly TRBD1 (5 bases). The V end was cut by 2 bases, the J end by 1 base, with 5 bases between. Germline V gene lookup returns CDR1 SQVTM and CDR2 ANQGSEA. CDR3 size: 12 residues. This CDR3 reads CSVEQGNTEAFF. DNA of the CDR3: TGCAGCGTTGAACAGGGGAACACTGAAGCTTTCTTT.

In this sample, this clone turned up once. The rearrangement uses TRBV18 and TRBJ2-7, with D unresolved. The V gene lost 3 bases and the J gene lost 6 bases, with 15 bases spanning the gap. Per germline, CDR1 KGHSH and CDR2 LQKENI. CDR3 size: 14 residues. In DNA, the CDR3 is TGTGCCAGCTCACCCAGTCAGAGGTCTGCCGAGCAGTACTTC. It is translated as CASSPSQRSAEQYF.

The CDR3 DNA is TGTGCCAGCTCACCTCTAGCGGGAGGTGGTGAGACCCAGTACTTC. This translates into CASSPLAGGGETQYF. The chain links TRBV18 to TRBJ2-5, with TRBD2 identical over 11 bases. This CDR3 is 15 amino acids long. V was clipped by 3 bases and J by 5 bases; unmatched bases: 5. Germline V gene sequence: CDR1 KGHSH, CDR2 LQKENI.

This chain connects TRBV7-2 to TRBJ2-2; D is unresolved. The CDR3 has 13 amino acids. Trimming took off 3 bases at V and 6 bases at J, with 8 bases between the two ends. CDR1 is SGHTA and CDR2 is FQGNSA in the germline V gene. Here the CDR3 reads CASSLGLAGELFF. As DNA, the CDR3 is TGTGCCAGCAGCTTGGGCCTGGCCGGGGAGCTGTTTTTT.

CDR3: CASSFQGVGAFF. The CDR3 DNA reads as TGTGCCAGCAGCTTCCAGGGGGTTGGGGCTTTCTTT. The chain joins TRBV11-2 to TRBJ1-1; 7 bases line up with TRBD1. Germline loops: CDR1 SGHAT, CDR2 FQNNGV. The CDR3 is 12 amino acids. Trimming cost V 3 bases and J 11 bases; bases outside gene matches: 6.